The 16 T cell receptor beta chains below come from one sample, sequenced in a study of PD-L1 blockade in urothelial cancer listed by TCRdb under 2017. The library was produced with the immunoSEQ multiplex PCR assay. TCRdb carries this immuneACCESS record with in-frame sequences only. Its versions omit some clonotypes, under half of them owing to an unresolved V gene in the studies checked, with the rest unexplained. The sample includes more than 30,000 clones, with about nine tenths observed a single time. Together, the top ten hold roughly 3.8% of the sample. Material: PBMCs, obtained around atezolizumab (anti-PD-L1) treatment. The receptors were sampled from a man aged 50 to 59 with urothelial cancer.

This rearrangement joins TRBV6-5 to TRBJ2-1, with 8 bases aligning to TRBD2. There are 15 residues in the CDR3. V lost 3 bases and J lost 1; bases outside the gene matches: 2. Germline V gene sequence: CDR1 MNHEY, CDR2 SVGAGI. The DNA of the CDR3 is TGTGCCAGCAGTTATTCGGGGGGGTCCTACAATGAGCAGTTCTTC. Its protein product is CASSYSGGSYNEQFF.

V is TRBV9 and J is TRBJ2-3; D call uncertain. The CDR3 is 15 residues long. Trimming left V 6 bases short and J 9 bases short, with 23 bases between. Germline V gives CDR1 SGDLS, CDR2 YYNGEE. The CDR3 nucleotides are TGTGCCAGCACGCCCAGCCCCGCGGCGAGTGTAACGCAGTATTTT. It translates to CASTPSPAASVTQYF.

The V gene is TRBV25-1, the J gene TRBJ2-1; 11 nucleotides match TRBD1. The CDR3 runs 14 residues. CDR1 and CDR2 (germline): MGHDK, SYGVNS. J was trimmed by 8 bases and V by 8 bases; bases with no gene match: 8. The CDR3 nucleotides are TGTGCCAGCGCCGGGACAGGGGGTCACGATGAGCAGTTCTTC. This gives the protein CASAGTGGHDEQFF.

This clone was detected only a few times. This chain connects TRBV19 to TRBJ1-5; 9 bases map to TRBD1. Germline V gene data show CDR1 as LNHDA and CDR2 as SQIVND (reference sequence). The CDR3 runs to 17 residues. V dropped 4 bases and J dropped 0; count of bases not matched to a gene: 7. The CDR3 here is CASSTQGQGYSNQPQHF. Here the CDR3 DNA reads TGTGCCAGTAGTACCCAGGGACAGGGATATAGCAATCAGCCCCAGCATTTT.

To note about this clone: This specimen includes other DNA sequences encoding the same CDR3. The chain links TRBV19 to TRBJ2-7, with a tentative D call TRBD1 (5 bases). The CDR3 has 13 residues. Trimming shortened V by 5 bases and J by 1 base, and 9 bases separated the two germline ends. Germline-derived CDR1 and CDR2 are LNHDA and SQIVND (reference sequence). Here the CDR3 reads CASSPQGSYEQYF. CDR3 sequence (DNA): TGTGCCAGTAGTCCCCAGGGATCCTACGAGCAGTACTTC.

V and J are TRBV9 and TRBJ2-1, with D perhaps matching TRBD1 (6 bases). Between the trimmed V and J ends, which lost 0 bases and 6 bases, there was a span of 13 bases. The CDR3 is 15 amino acids. In germline, CDR1 is SGDLS, CDR2 YYNGEE. The CDR3 bases are TGTGCCAGCAGCGTAGATTACAGGGTCATCAATGAGCAGTTCTTC. This sequence encodes CASSVDYRVINEQFF. The full variable domain, its missing parts supplied by reference TRBV9 and TRBJ2-1, is DSGVTQTPKHLITATGQRVTLRCSPRSGDLSVYWYQQSLDQGLQFLIQYYNGEERAKGNILERFSAQQFPDLHSELNLSSLELGDSALYFCASSVDYRVINEQFFGPGTRLTVL.

The V call is TRBV5-5, the J call TRBJ1-3, with D uncertain. This CDR3 comprises 12 residues. The germline V and J ends were trimmed by 4 bases and 3 bases, with 5 bases remaining between them. The germline CDR1 and CDR2 sequences are SGHKS and YYEKEE (reference sequence). CDR3 in amino acids: CASSRDGNTIYF. Written as DNA, the CDR3 is TGTGCCAGCAGCCGGGATGGAAACACCATATATTTT. The variable domain in full, completed from reference TRBV5-5 and TRBJ1-3, reads DAGVTQSPTHLIKTRGQQVTLRCSPISGHKSVSWYQQVLGQGPQFIFQYYEKEERGRGNFPDRFSARQFPNYSSELNVNALLLGDSALYLCASSRDGNTIYFGEGSWLTVV.

The chain has TRBV5-1 and TRBJ2-5, with 14 bases lining up with TRBD2. Per the germline V gene, CDR1 is SGHRS and CDR2 is YFSETQ. V gave up 0 bases and J gave up 4 bases; unmatched junction bases: 5. The CDR3 is 17 residues long. The CDR3 nucleotides are TGCGCCAGCAGCTTGGAGGGACTAGCGGGAGTAGGAGAGACCCAGTACTTC. Its translation: CASSLEGLAGVGETQYF.

The chain joins TRBV6-6 to TRBJ2-2, with 9 bases matching TRBD1. Germline V gene sequence: CDR1 MNHNY, CDR2 SVGAGI (reference sequence). This CDR3 has 13 amino acids. With V trimmed by 11 bases and J by 7 bases, 8 bases remained unmatched. The CDR3 nucleotides are TGTGCCGGAGGGACAGGGTTCGGCGGGGAGCTGTTTTTT. Translating it yields CAGGTGFGGELFF.

J is TRBJ2-1 and V is TRBV5-1, with 7 bases matching TRBD1. The germline V gene has CDR1 SGHRS and CDR2 YFSETQ. The CDR3 consists of 15 residues. J gave up 6 bases and V 0 bases, and 6 bases lay outside the gene matches. The CDR3 DNA sequence: TGCGCCAGCAGCTTGGCGGCACAGGGGTTCAATGAGCAGTTCTTC. Its protein is CASSLAAQGFNEQFF.

The chain combines TRBV10-3 with TRBJ1-3; D unclear. The CDR3 is 15 residues long. Germline V CDR1 and CDR2: ENHRY, SYGVKD. V was pared by 2 bases and J by 0 bases, with 8 bases between. The CDR3, as DNA: TGTGCCATCAGTGAGGAGGTCCGCTCTGGAAACACCATATATTTT. Translated: CAISEEVRSGNTIYF.

The rearrangement uses TRBV6-1 and TRBJ2-3, with D tentatively TRBD2 (5 bases). Between the trimmed V and J ends, which lost 6 bases and 4 bases, there was a span of 14 bases. Germline V gives CDR1 MNHNS, CDR2 SASEGT. CDR3 length: 14 amino acids. CDR3 DNA sequence: TGTGCCAGCAGCCCAGTTGGGAGCGCAGATACGCAGTATTTT. Translating it yields CASSPVGSADTQYF.

V gene TRBV7-8 combines with J gene TRBJ2-1, with 9 bases aligning to TRBD1. Germline V CDR1 and CDR2: SGHVS, FQNEAQ. Trimming cost V 6 bases and J 3 bases; bases outside gene matches: 15. The CDR3 runs to 18 residues. The CDR3 DNA reads TGTGCCAGCAGGAGAGGGAATTTACAGGGGGCGGTCTACAATGAGCAGTTCTTC. Translating gives CASRRGNLQGAVYNEQFF.

The chain has TRBV7-6 and TRBJ2-1; 8 nucleotides align to TRBD2. CDR3 size: 15 residues. The J segment lost 4 bases and the V segment lost 2 bases, leaving 4 bases of the junction unmatched. Germline-derived CDR1 and CDR2 are SGHVS and FNYEAQ. As DNA, the CDR3 is TGTGCCAGCAGCTTATTTAGCGGGGTATACAATGAGCAGTTCTTC. Its translation: CASSLFSGVYNEQFF.

V is TRBV30 and J is TRBJ1-2; D gene uncertain. Trimming removed 5 bases at V and 4 bases at J, with 5 bases between. The germline V gene encodes CDR1 GTSNPN and CDR2 SVGIG (reference sequence). This CDR3 spans 10 amino acids. CDR3 sequence reads: CAWFSYGYTF. CDR3 DNA: TGTGCCTGGTTTAGCTATGGCTACACCTTC.

J is TRBJ2-3 and V is TRBV11-2; 9 bases fit TRBD2. Germline CDR1 is SGHAT and CDR2 is FQNNGV. The CDR3 runs to 16 residues. J gave up 1 base and V 4 bases, and 6 bases lay outside the gene matches. CDR3 nucleotide sequence: TGTGCCAGCAGCTCAAAGCGGGAGGCCCGCACAGATACGCAGTATTTT. Its protein is CASSSKREARTDTQYF.